These 27 T cell receptor beta chains share one sample of origin, sequenced in a study of shared clonotypes between healthy human individuals (dated by TCRdb to 2019 to 2021). Library prep was done by the immunoSEQ multiplex PCR assay. Held by TCRdb, this immuneACCESS table contains in-frame sequences only and omits some clones. Under half of the omission traces to an unresolved V gene where checked; the cause of the rest is unknown. The sample table shows under 1,100,000 clones, and around 76% are seen once. The biggest ten clones account for around 1.5% of the sample. The sequenced sample consisted of memory CD4+ T cells sorted from blood. The cell subset or site label on this specimen signifies: CD45RA-negative fraction. The receptor source for this set is a man aged 18-30 years in good health.

V and J are TRBV5-6 and TRBJ1-2, with TRBD1 matching 12 bases. CDR1 is SGHDT, CDR2 YYEEEE, per germline. CDR3 length equals 14 residues. J was trimmed by 8 bases and V by 3 bases; bases with no gene match: 5. Written as DNA, the CDR3 is TGTGCCAGCAGCTCGGGGACAGGGGGCGTCGGCTACACCTTC. It specifies CASSSGTGGVGYTF. The full variable domain, its missing parts supplied by reference TRBV5-6 and TRBJ1-2, is DAGVTQSPTHLIKTRGQQVTLRCSPKSGHDTVSWYQQALGQGPQFIFQYYEEEERQRGNFPDRFSGHQFPNYSSELNVNALLLGDSALYLCASSSGTGGVGYTFGSGTRLTVV.

The chain recombines TRBV2 with TRBJ2-3; the D is unclear. The germline V gene encodes CDR1 SNHLY and CDR2 FYNNEI. V shed 10 bases and J shed 2 bases, with 7 bases lying between them. The CDR3 totals 11 residues. This CDR3 is CANSNTDTQYF. CDR3 DNA sequence: TGTGCCAACTCCAACACAGATACGCAGTATTTT.

This clone was recorded only once. This chain links TRBV30 with TRBJ1-1, with D unresolved. This CDR3 is built from 14 residues. V was clipped by 0 bases and J by 0 bases, with 8 bases between them. From germline, CDR1 is GTSNPN and CDR2 SVGIG (reference sequence). CDR3 region: CAWSVPWVNTEAFF. The CDR3 nucleotides are TGTGCCTGGAGTGTACCTTGGGTGAACACTGAAGCTTTCTTT.

The V gene is TRBV30, the J gene TRBJ2-2; the match to TRBD1 covers 9 bases. Germline assignment: CDR1 GTSNPN and CDR2 SVGIG (reference sequence). The trim removed 2 bases at V and 4 bases at J, leaving 5 bases unmatched. The CDR3 has 15 residues. DNA of the CDR3: TGTGCCTGGAGTACCCAGGACAGGGGCACCGGGGAGCTGTTTTTT. This gives the protein CAWSTQDRGTGELFF.

The chain employs TRBV10-1 and TRBJ2-3; no firm D call. V lost 5 bases and J 6 bases, leaving 18 bases between the germline ends. CDR1 and CDR2 (germline): WNHNN, SYGVQD (reference sequence). The CDR3 is made up of 15 amino acids. The CDR3 sequence is CASSPSSIRPDTQYF. The CDR3 region has the DNA TGCGCCAGCAGTCCTTCGTCCATAAGGCCCGATACGCAGTATTTT.

The genes are TRBV6-1 and TRBJ2-3; D possibly corresponds to TRBD2 (6 bases). Germline CDR1 is MNHNS and CDR2 is SASEGT. The CDR3 length is 14 residues. Trimming took 4 bases from V and 5 from J, leaving 13 bases between them. The CDR3 sequence is CASSARRGVDTQYF. The DNA of the CDR3 is TGTGCCAGCAGTGCCCGGCGGGGCGTAGATACGCAGTATTTT.

The V gene is TRBV15, the J gene TRBJ2-2, with D uncertain. Germline V gene sequence: CDR1 LNHNV, CDR2 YYDKDF (reference sequence). CDR3 length: 12 residues. Trimming cost V 3 bases and J 2 bases, with 1 base left between them. The CDR3: CATSSNTGELFF. In DNA form, the CDR3 reads TGTGCCACCAGCAGTAACACCGGGGAGCTGTTTTTT. Combining the CDR3 with reference TRBV15 and TRBJ2-2 gives the whole variable domain DAMVIQNPRYQVTQFGKPVTLSCSQTLNHNVMYWYQQKSSQAPKLLFHYYDKDFNNEADTPDNFQSRRPNTSFCFLDIRSPGLGDTAMYLCATSSNTGELFFGEGSRLTVL.

A few counts support this clone. The genes are TRBV5-1 and TRBJ2-1; 11 positions match TRBD2. Looked up from germline, CDR1 is SGHRS and CDR2 is YFSETQ. Unmatched junction bases numbered 8, after V lost 4 bases and J lost 2 bases. This CDR3 spans 17 amino acids. CDR3 in DNA: TGCGCCAGCAGCCCATCCCCGGGACTAGCGGCCTACAATGAGCAGTTCTTC. As protein: CASSPSPGLAAYNEQFF.

The chain uses TRBV5-1 and TRBJ2-7; D possibly matches TRBD1 or TRBD2 (7 bases each). The CDR3 runs to 14 residues. Germline CDR1 and CDR2: SGHRS and YFSETQ. Trimming took 4 bases from V and 5 from J, leaving 16 bases between them. This chain's CDR3 is CASSPQQGRDEQYF. Written as DNA, the CDR3 is TGCGCCAGCAGCCCCCAACAGGGGAGGGACGAGCAGTACTTC.

Worth noting for this clone: Other nucleotide sequences in the sample specify the same CDR3. The chain recombines TRBV18 with TRBJ1-6; weak D call: TRBD1 (6 bases). Germline CDR1 KGHSH, CDR2 LQKENI. Trimming removed 4 bases from V and 7 bases from J, with 11 bases in between. The CDR3 totals 14 residues. The CDR3 protein is CASSREGGNSPLHF. For the CDR3, the DNA is TGTGCCAGCTCACGAGAAGGGGGGAATTCACCCCTCCACTTT.

The V call is TRBV4-2, the J call TRBJ2-5; 9 bases align to TRBD1. The germline CDR1 and CDR2 sequences are LGHNA and YNFKEQ. V lost 2 bases to trimming and J lost 5 bases; unmatched junction nucleotides: 6. This CDR3 has 15 amino acids. The CDR3 DNA reads as TGTGCCAGCAGCCAACTCACAGGGGGCGAGGAGACCCAGTACTTC. Protein sequence: CASSQLTGGEETQYF.

This chain uses TRBV7-2 with TRBJ1-2; no clear D. Trimming left V 2 bases short and J 6 bases short, with 7 bases between. Per germline, CDR1 SGHTA and CDR2 FQGNSA. This CDR3 has 12 amino acids. CDR3 in DNA: TGTGCCAGCAGCTTAAACGGCAATGGCTACACCTTC. Amino acids: CASSLNGNGYTF.

This sequence joins TRBV5-6 and TRBJ2-7, with D perhaps being TRBD1 or TRBD2 (5 bases each). Trimming took 1 base from V and 3 from J, leaving 8 bases between them. Germline CDR1 SGHDT, CDR2 YYEEEE. This CDR3 contains 13 residues. CDR3 protein: CASSLWGSYEQYF. Written as DNA, the CDR3 is TGTGCCAGCAGCTTGTGGGGGAGCTACGAGCAGTACTTC.

This rearrangement joins TRBV27 to TRBJ2-3; 7 bases are a match to TRBD1. V was clipped by 6 bases and J by 2 bases; unmatched bases: 20. In germline, CDR1 is MNHEY, CDR2 SMNVEV (reference sequence). CDR3 length: 19 residues. CDR3: CASSEGDSPITTYTDTQYF. For the CDR3, the DNA is TGTGCCAGCAGCGAAGGGGACAGCCCCATCACCACCTACACAGATACGCAGTATTTT.

The V call is TRBV13, the J call TRBJ2-1, with D tentatively TRBD1 or TRBD2 (7 bases each). Germline V gene sequence: CDR1 PRHDT, CDR2 FYEKMQ (reference sequence). CDR3 length equals 19 residues. The germline V and J ends were trimmed by 1 base and 0 bases, with 19 bases remaining between them. CDR3 nucleotides: TGTGCCAGCAGCTTAGTATCCCGGGGAGGGGGCCGCTCCTACAATGAGCAGTTCTTC. Translating gives CASSLVSRGGGRSYNEQFF.

Concerning this clone itself: The sample carries other DNA sequences with the same CDR3. This rearrangement joins TRBV18 to TRBJ1-2, with D perhaps matching TRBD1 (6 bases). V lost 6 bases, J lost 3 bases, and 11 bases lay in between. This CDR3 has 13 residues. The germline CDR1 and CDR2 sequences are KGHSH and LQKENI. The CDR3 sequence: CASSPQGYYGYTF. CDR3 coding DNA: TGTGCCAGCTCGCCCCAGGGGTACTATGGCTACACCTTC.

Worth noting for this clone: This same CDR3 is encoded by further DNA sequences in the sample. This rearrangement joins TRBV18 to TRBJ1-4; D is perhaps TRBD1 (5 bases). Trimming took off 3 bases at V and 7 bases at J, with 12 bases between the two ends. The CDR3 runs to 14 residues. The germline V gene encodes CDR1 KGHSH and CDR2 LQKENI. CDR3 sequence reads: CASSPTGVGEKLFF. The CDR3 region has the DNA TGTGCCAGCTCACCCACGGGGGTCGGTGAAAAACTGTTTTTT.

With respect to this clone: At the DNA level, this CDR3 is encoded by other sequences in the same sample as well. V usage is TRBV15 and J usage is TRBJ1-3; a possible D gene is TRBD1 (5 bases). CDR1 LNHNV and CDR2 YYDKDF come from the germline V gene (reference sequence). This CDR3 comprises 14 residues. V lost 3 bases and J lost 0, with 6 bases in between. The CDR3 coding sequence is TGTGCCACCAGCAGCGGGGGCTCTGGAAACACCATATATTTT. It specifies CATSSGGSGNTIYF.

Comments on this clone: One base away lies a much larger clone, so this may be a sequencing read error. The rearrangement links TRBV5-5 to TRBJ1-1; 7 bases map to TRBD1. This CDR3 has 13 amino acids. The ends lost 2 bases at V and 4 bases at J; junction bases unmatched: 2. Germline CDR1 and CDR2: SGHKS and YYEKEE (reference sequence). The CDR3 reads CASSLQGSTEAFF. The DNA of the CDR3 is TGTGCCAGCAGCTTACAGGGGAGCACTGAAGCTTTCTTT.

The V and J genes are TRBV19 and TRBJ1-5; D ambiguous. The CDR3 covers 12 residues. V lost 4 bases to trimming and J lost 5 bases, with 6 bases between them. Germline V gene lookup returns CDR1 LNHDA and CDR2 SQIVND (reference sequence). CDR3 DNA sequence: TGTGCCAGTAGTAAAGGCCATCAGCCCCAGCATTTT. It codes for CASSKGHQPQHF.

The gene calls are TRBV15 and TRBJ1-5, with D perhaps TRBD1 (5 bases). Germline V CDR1 and CDR2: LNHNV, YYDKDF (reference sequence). Deletions cut 3 bases from V and 2 bases from J, with 14 bases between. The CDR3 consists of 16 residues. The CDR3 sequence is CATSRGPRGGNQPQHF. For the CDR3, the DNA is TGTGCCACCAGCAGGGGACCCCGAGGTGGCAATCAGCCCCAGCATTTT.

The rearrangement links TRBV5-6 to TRBJ2-3; D is possibly TRBD2 (7 bases). CDR3 size: 17 residues. V was cut by 4 bases and J by 2 bases, with 20 bases left in between. CDR1 is SGHDT, CDR2 YYEEEE, per germline. The CDR3 DNA sequence: TGTGCCAGCAGCGGGAGGGGGGCGCATCCCTCCACAGATACGCAGTATTTT. Translation gives CASSGRGAHPSTDTQYF.

About this clone: A single base separates this from a much larger clone, so it may be a read error. This chain uses TRBV30 with TRBJ1-2, with D unclear. Trimming stripped 0 bases from V and 7 bases from J, with 9 bases between. The CDR3 is made up of 12 amino acids. Germline V lookup: CDR1 GTSNPN, CDR2 SVGIG (reference sequence). The CDR3 loop reads CAWSVRAGGYTF. In DNA, the CDR3 is TGTGCCTGGAGTGTACGGGCGGGTGGCTACACCTTC.

The CDR3 sequence: CASSAARGSTGELFF. DNA for the CDR3: TGTGCCAGCAGTGCGGCCAGGGGAAGCACCGGGGAGCTGTTTTTT. V gene TRBV2 combines with J gene TRBJ2-2; a weak D match, TRBD1 (6 bases). This CDR3 has 15 amino acids. Per germline, CDR1 SNHLY and CDR2 FYNNEI. Between the trimmed V and J ends, which lost 4 bases and 4 bases, there was a span of 13 bases.

CDR3 residues: CASSPPGSYTGELFF. The CDR3 DNA is TGTGCCAGCAGTCCCCCGGGATCTTATACCGGGGAGCTGTTTTTT. The chain employs TRBV11-3 and TRBJ2-2; TRBD2 is a possible D gene (5 bases). This CDR3 region has 15 residues. V lost 6 bases to trimming and J lost 5 bases, with 16 bases between them. Germline V lookup: CDR1 SGHNT, CDR2 YENEEA.

The V gene is TRBV9, the J gene TRBJ1-2; a possible D gene is TRBD1 (5 bases). Germline CDR1 reads SGDLS; CDR2 reads YYNGEE. Trimming removed 0 bases from V and 0 bases from J, with 9 bases in between. The CDR3 covers 15 residues. CDR3 bases: TGTGCCAGCAGCGTAGCCGGGGCAGCTAACTATGGCTACACCTTC. As protein: CASSVAGAANYGYTF.

The chain has TRBV6-1 and TRBJ1-2; D ambiguous. Trimming cost V 2 bases and J 10 bases, with 14 bases left between them. The CDR3 is made up of 13 amino acids. Germline-derived CDR1 and CDR2 are MNHNS and SASEGT. The CDR3 DNA reads TGTGCCAGCAGTGAAAGTGGCCTAAGGACCTACACCTTC. Protein: CASSESGLRTYTF.